These 24 T cell receptor beta chains were sequenced from one sample in a study of molecular identifiers for immune sequencing clone quantification. TCRdb called the PCR reads again in MiXCR, with one record for every CDR3 protein. The table has under 650,000 distinct CDR3 sequences, nearly 20% seen once; the top ten hold roughly 0.85%. The source material was naive CD8+ T cells from blood, with Jurkat cell RNA spiked in. Subset specified: FACS-sorted CD8+CD4-CCR7+CD45RA+ naive T cells. These receptors were obtained from a human donor in good health. Some libraries in this study had Jurkat cell RNA spiked in.

Ten or more counts support this clonotype. V and J are TRBV6-2 or TRBV6-3 and TRBJ1-1; tentatively, D is TRBD1 (5 bases). CDR1 and CDR2 from the germline V gene are MNHEY and SVGEGT. V gave up 0 bases and J gave up 7 bases, with 9 bases separating them. CDR3 length: 13 amino acids. The CDR3 loop reads CASSYSWGGEAFF. Written as DNA, the CDR3 is TGTGCCAGCAGTTACTCGTGGGGCGGTGAAGCTTTCTTT.

The chain employs TRBV20-1 and TRBJ2-5; 8 bases fit TRBD1. The CDR3 covers 17 residues. J gave up 3 bases and V 0 bases, and 12 bases lay outside the gene matches. Per the germline V gene, CDR1 is DFQATT and CDR2 is SNEGSKA (reference sequence). The CDR3 nucleotides read TGCAGTGCTAGAGAAACGACAGGGGAGGTTTCCAAAGAGACCCAGTACTTC. Protein sequence: CSARETTGEVSKETQYF.

This clonotype was counted ten times or more. This chain links TRBV6-2 or TRBV6-3 with TRBJ1-5, with a possible D match to TRBD1 (6 bases). V lost 4 bases, J lost 2 bases, and 18 bases lay in between. This CDR3 has 17 amino acids. Germline V gene sequence: CDR1 MNHEY, CDR2 SVGEGT. CDR3 in amino acids: CASSFDHREGGNQPQHF. The CDR3 DNA reads TGTGCCAGCAGTTTCGACCACAGGGAGGGAGGCAATCAGCCCCAGCATTTT.

This clonotype has ten or more counts. Sequence at one end of the junction differs from germline and may be a read error. CDR3 loop: CASSFTAPSNEQYF. The CDR3 DNA reads as TGTGCCAGCAGTTTCACCGCTCCCTCCAACGAGCAGTACTTC. The chain uses TRBV28 and TRBJ2-7; no clear D. The CDR3 is 14 residues long. Germline assignment: CDR1 MDHEN and CDR2 SYDVKM.

This clonotype was found a few times. The rearrangement uses TRBV30 and TRBJ2-3; 10 bases are a match to TRBD2. The CDR3 runs 20 residues. CDR1 GTSNPN and CDR2 SVGIG come from the germline V gene (reference sequence). The ends lost 0 bases at V and 5 bases at J; junction bases unmatched: 20. CDR3 amino acids: CAWSVRALTVASGGKDTQYF. In nucleotides, the CDR3 is TGTGCCTGGAGTGTACGGGCTCTAACGGTGGCTAGCGGGGGAAAAGATACGCAGTATTTT.

A remark on this clonotype: A read error may be the cause here, since a much bigger clone is one base away. This chain links TRBV29-1 with TRBJ2-7, with 12 bases that match TRBD1. The V gene's germline CDR1 is SQVTM and CDR2 ANQGSEA. The CDR3 is 14 amino acids. In DNA form, the CDR3 reads TGCAGCGTTAAACCGGGACAGGGGGCCTACGTGCAGTACTTC. Encoded protein: CSVKPGQGAYVQYF.

This clonotype was recorded at least ten times. The rearrangement joins TRBV4-3 to TRBJ2-7; D is unresolved. This CDR3 region has 16 residues. V was shortened by 0 bases and J by 0 bases, with 12 bases between the two germline ends. Germline V gene lookup returns CDR1 LGHNA and CDR2 YSLEER. The CDR3 loop is CASSQDGIGSSYEQYF. The DNA of the CDR3 is TGCGCCAGCAGCCAAGACGGCATAGGGTCCTCCTACGAGCAGTACTTC.

Notes on this clonotype: With a much larger clone just one base away, this may be a read error. V and J are TRBV7-9 and TRBJ2-2, with D perhaps being TRBD1 or TRBD2 (5 bases each). Trimming took 1 base from V and 0 from J, leaving 12 bases between them. Germline loops: CDR1 SEHNR, CDR2 FQNEAQ (reference sequence). This CDR3 has 17 residues. As DNA, the CDR3 is TGTGCCAGCAGCTTAGGGGGGTCCCCACCGAACACCGGGGAGCTGTTTTTT. It is translated as CASSLGGSPPNTGELFF.

This clonotype was seen more than once but under ten times. V and J are TRBV19 and TRBJ2-1, with 8 positions matching TRBD2. Per the germline V gene, CDR1 is LNHDA and CDR2 is SQIVND (reference sequence). The CDR3 has 15 amino acids. Unmatched junction bases numbered 8, after V lost 3 bases and J lost 7 bases. CDR3 protein: CASSIGASGGNEQFF. As DNA, the CDR3 is TGTGCCAGTAGTATCGGGGCCAGCGGGGGAAATGAGCAGTTCTTC.

V usage is TRBV4-2 and J usage is TRBJ2-7, with 9 positions matching TRBD2. CDR1 and CDR2 (germline): LGHNA, YNFKEQ. The CDR3 is 15 residues long. V lost 2 bases and J lost 0; bases outside the gene matches: 2. CDR3 bases: TGTGCCAGCAGCCAACGGACTAGCGACTCCTACGAGCAGTACTTC. Amino acid sequence: CASSQRTSDSYEQYF.

A few counts support this clonotype. The chain is built from TRBV4-1 and TRBJ2-1; 8 nucleotides agree with TRBD1. Germline CDR1 and CDR2: MGHRA and YSYEKL. The CDR3 totals 17 residues. V dropped 2 bases and J dropped 0; count of bases not matched to a gene: 6. This CDR3 is CASSQTGQASSYNEQFF. DNA of the CDR3: TGCGCCAGCAGCCAAACGGGACAGGCGAGCTCCTACAATGAGCAGTTCTTC.

The rearrangement uses TRBV6-4 and TRBJ2-4; TRBD2 might be the D (5 bases). Trimming pared 4 bases from V and 0 bases from J, leaving 10 bases between. There are 15 residues in the CDR3. Germline V CDR1 and CDR2: MRHNA, SNTAGT. The CDR3 loop is CASSGTGLAKNIQYF. CDR3 coding DNA: TGTGCCAGCAGTGGGACTGGACTAGCCAAAAACATTCAGTACTTC.

In regard to this clonotype: A read error is possible here, since a much larger clone lies one base away. The chain combines TRBV20-1 with TRBJ1-1; D is unclear. In germline, CDR1 is DFQATT, CDR2 SNEGSKA (reference sequence). There are 12 residues in the CDR3. The CDR3 nucleotides are TGCAGTACTAGAACCACGGGCCCTGAAGCTTTCTTT. It is translated as CSTRTTGPEAFF.

There are a few counts of this clonotype. This rearrangement joins TRBV5-6 to TRBJ2-7, with 11 bases fitting TRBD1. V trimming: 5 bases; J trimming: 6 bases; junction bases outside the gene matches: 16. Germline values: CDR1 SGHDT, CDR2 YYEEEE. The CDR3 covers 17 residues. The CDR3 sequence: CASRIGAGTGGLSEQYF. CDR3 bases: TGTGCCAGCAGGATCGGTGCTGGGACAGGGGGGCTGAGCGAGCAGTACTTC. Full variable domain (remainder filled in from reference TRBV5-6 and TRBJ2-7): DAGVTQSPTHLIKTRGQQVTLRCSPKSGHDTVSWYQQALGQGPQFIFQYYEEEERQRGNFPDRFSGHQFPNYSSELNVNALLLGDSALYLCASRIGAGTGGLSEQYFGPGTRLTVT.

This clonotype was detected only a few times. The chain employs TRBV2 and TRBJ2-1; 12 bases are shared with TRBD2. This CDR3 region has 16 residues. Germline V CDR1 and CDR2: SNHLY, FYNNEI. The V segment lost 1 base and the J segment 5 bases; nucleotides outside the gene matches: 3. The CDR3 loop reads CASSEGPSGRDNEQFF. CDR3 in DNA: TGTGCCAGCAGTGAAGGGCCTAGCGGGAGGGACAATGAGCAGTTCTTC.

The rearrangement joins TRBV5-6 to TRBJ1-1, with D tentatively TRBD1 (5 bases). V shed 3 bases and J shed 6 bases, with 12 bases lying between them. There are 13 residues in the CDR3. From germline, CDR1 is SGHDT and CDR2 YYEEEE. CDR3 bases: TGTGCCAGCAGCTGGCAGGGAGTCCCTGAAGCTTTCTTT. Amino acids: CASSWQGVPEAFF.

On this clonotype: The CDR3 does not end in the conserved phenylalanine or tryptophan, so this is likely a read error. The DNA is left out, because the CDR3 cannot be placed on it with certainty; the CDR3 is given as TCRdb lists it. The chain employs TRBV5-6 and TRBJ1-5; whether TRBD1, the table's D call, matches the DNA was not checked. From germline, CDR1 is SGHDT and CDR2 YYEEEE. 20 amino acids form the CDR3, both terminal residues included. The CDR3: CASSRQGTGEERVSNQPRHL.

This clonotype has a count of ten or more. The chain uses TRBV19 and TRBJ2-2, with D maybe TRBD2 (5 bases). V was pared by 7 bases and J by 12 bases, with 15 bases between. This CDR3 has 12 residues. CDR1 and CDR2 (germline): LNHDA, SQIVND (reference sequence). CDR3 loop: CASTVGLQKLFF. DNA for the CDR3: TGTGCCAGTACCGTCGGACTGCAAAAGCTGTTTTTT.

This clonotype was counted ten times or more. The V call is TRBV5-4, the J call TRBJ1-1; D not resolved. CDR3 length: 14 amino acids. Trimming pared 1 base from V and 2 bases from J, leaving 9 bases between. From germline, CDR1 is SGHNT and CDR2 YYREEE (reference sequence). CDR3 residues: CASSLLLENTEAFF. Here the CDR3 DNA reads TGTGCCAGCAGCTTGTTGCTGGAAAACACTGAAGCTTTCTTT.

This clonotype has ten or more counts. The chain carries TRBV7-9 and TRBJ2-7; D possibly uses TRBD1 or TRBD2 (5 bases each). This CDR3 is built from 16 residues. Germline V lookup: CDR1 SEHNR, CDR2 FQNEAQ (reference sequence). The V and J ends lost 0 bases and 11 bases respectively, with 23 bases between them. The CDR3 loop reads CASSLASGTFLLGKYF. Written as DNA, the CDR3 is TGTGCCAGCAGCTTAGCCTCCGGGACGTTCCTCCTCGGAAAGTACTTC. The full variable domain, its missing parts supplied by reference TRBV7-9 and TRBJ2-7, is DTGVSQNPRHKITKRGQNVTFRCDPISEHNRLYWYRQTLGQGPEFLTYFQNEAQLEKSRLLSDRFSAERPKGSFSTLEIQRTEQGDSAMYLCASSLASGTFLLGKYFGPGTRLTVT.

This clonotype occurred many times. CDR3 residues: CASSSQGGQDNEQFF. The CDR3 nucleotides read TGTGCCAGCAGCTCCCAAGGGGGCCAGGACAATGAGCAGTTCTTC. The chain employs TRBV7-9 and TRBJ2-1, with TRBD1 matching 7 bases. The CDR3 has 15 amino acids. Unmatched junction bases numbered 8, after V lost 4 bases and J lost 5 bases. CDR1 and CDR2 (germline): SEHNR, FQNEAQ (reference sequence).

This clonotype was picked up many times. The V and J genes are TRBV28 and TRBJ2-7; a possible D gene is TRBD1 (5 bases). V dropped 3 bases and J dropped 3 bases, with 12 bases sitting between them. The CDR3 totals 14 residues. Germline V gives CDR1 MDHEN, CDR2 SYDVKM. The CDR3 here is CASSFGRVLYEQYF. CDR3 DNA sequence: TGTGCCAGCAGTTTCGGCAGGGTCCTCTACGAGCAGTACTTC.

J is TRBJ1-2 and V is TRBV2; 8 bases fit TRBD1. With 0 bases clipped from V and 0 bases from J, the junction kept 6 bases outside the gene matches. This CDR3 has 17 amino acids. Germline CDR1 is SNHLY and CDR2 is FYNNEI. This chain's CDR3 is CASSEARDRSTNYGYTF. The CDR3 bases are TGTGCCAGCAGTGAAGCGCGGGACAGGAGTACTAACTATGGCTACACCTTC.

This clonotype occurred many times. The rearrangement links TRBV12-3 or TRBV12-4 to TRBJ2-3; possibly TRBD2 for D (5 bases). V lost 3 bases and J lost 2, with 9 bases in between. The CDR3 has 14 residues. CDR3 sequence: CASSFGLNTDTQYF. The CDR3 coding sequence is TGTGCCAGCAGTTTCGGACTGAACACAGATACGCAGTATTTT.